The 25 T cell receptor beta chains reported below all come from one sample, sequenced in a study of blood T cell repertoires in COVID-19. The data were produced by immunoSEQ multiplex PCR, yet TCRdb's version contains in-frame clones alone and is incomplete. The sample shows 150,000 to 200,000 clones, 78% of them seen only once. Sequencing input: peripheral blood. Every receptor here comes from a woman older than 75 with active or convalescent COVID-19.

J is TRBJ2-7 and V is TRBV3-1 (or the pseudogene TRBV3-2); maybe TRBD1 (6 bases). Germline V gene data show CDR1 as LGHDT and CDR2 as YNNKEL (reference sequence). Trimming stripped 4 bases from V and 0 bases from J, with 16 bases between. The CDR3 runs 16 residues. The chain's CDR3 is CASSRPTGPNSYEQYF. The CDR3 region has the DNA TGTGCCAGCAGCCGTCCAACAGGGCCGAACTCCTACGAGCAGTACTTC.

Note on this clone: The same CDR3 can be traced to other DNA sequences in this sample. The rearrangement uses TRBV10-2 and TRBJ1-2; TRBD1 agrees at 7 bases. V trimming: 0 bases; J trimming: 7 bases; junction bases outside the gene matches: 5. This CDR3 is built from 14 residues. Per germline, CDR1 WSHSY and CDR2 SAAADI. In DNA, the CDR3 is TGCGCCAGCAGTGAGTCAAGACAGGGACTTGGCTACACCTTC. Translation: CASSESRQGLGYTF.

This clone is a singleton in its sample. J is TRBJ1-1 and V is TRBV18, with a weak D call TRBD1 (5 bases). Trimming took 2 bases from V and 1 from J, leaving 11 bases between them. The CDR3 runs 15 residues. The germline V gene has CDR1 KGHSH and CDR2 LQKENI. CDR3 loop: CASSPAYRTNTEAFF. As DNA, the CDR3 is TGTGCCAGCTCACCAGCTTACAGGACGAACACTGAAGCTTTCTTT.

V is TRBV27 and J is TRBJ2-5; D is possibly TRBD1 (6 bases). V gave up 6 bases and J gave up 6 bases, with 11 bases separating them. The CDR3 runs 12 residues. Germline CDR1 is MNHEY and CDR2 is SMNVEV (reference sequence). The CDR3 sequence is CASSLTGKTQYF. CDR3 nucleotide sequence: TGTGCCAGCAGCCTGACAGGAAAGACCCAGTACTTC.

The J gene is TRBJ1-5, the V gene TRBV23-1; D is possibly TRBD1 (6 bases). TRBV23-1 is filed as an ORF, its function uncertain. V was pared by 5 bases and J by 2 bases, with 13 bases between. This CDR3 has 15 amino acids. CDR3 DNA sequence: TGCGCCAGCAGTGGCCGACAGGTTGGCAATCAGCCCCAGCATTTT. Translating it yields CASSGRQVGNQPQHF.

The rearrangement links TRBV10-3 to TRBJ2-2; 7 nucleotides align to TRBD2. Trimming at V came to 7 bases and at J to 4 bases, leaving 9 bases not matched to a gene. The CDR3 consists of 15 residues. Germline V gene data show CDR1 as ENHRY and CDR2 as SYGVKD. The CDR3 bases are TGTGCCATCACTGATGGGCGGGGGACCACCGGGGAGCTGTTTTTT. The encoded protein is CAITDGRGTTGELFF.

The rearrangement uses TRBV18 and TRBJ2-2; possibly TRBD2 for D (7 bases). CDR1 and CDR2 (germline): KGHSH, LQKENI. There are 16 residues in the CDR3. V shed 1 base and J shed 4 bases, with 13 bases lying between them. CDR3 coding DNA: TGTGCCAGCTCACCACAGGGGGGGACTTTCACCGGGGAGCTGTTTTTT. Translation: CASSPQGGTFTGELFF.

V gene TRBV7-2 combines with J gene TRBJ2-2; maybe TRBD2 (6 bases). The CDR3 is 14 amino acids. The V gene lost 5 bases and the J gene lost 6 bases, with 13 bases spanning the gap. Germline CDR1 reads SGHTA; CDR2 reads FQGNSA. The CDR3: CASSPGDFPGELFF. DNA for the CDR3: TGTGCCAGCAGCCCGGGGGACTTCCCCGGGGAGCTGTTTTTT. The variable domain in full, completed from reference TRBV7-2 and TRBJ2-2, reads GAGVSQSPSNKVTEKGKDVELRCDPISGHTALYWYRQSLGQGLEFLIYFQGNSAPDKSGLPSDRFSAERTGGSVSTLTIQRTQQEDSAVYLCASSPGDFPGELFFGEGSRLTVL.

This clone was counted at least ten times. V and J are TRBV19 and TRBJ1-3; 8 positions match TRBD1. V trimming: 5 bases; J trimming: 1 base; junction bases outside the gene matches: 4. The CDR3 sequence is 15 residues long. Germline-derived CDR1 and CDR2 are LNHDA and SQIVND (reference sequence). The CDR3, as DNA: TGTGCCAGTAGTCTACGGACAGGGTCTGGAAACACCATATATTTT. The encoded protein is CASSLRTGSGNTIYF. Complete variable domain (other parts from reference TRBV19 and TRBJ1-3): DGGITQSPKYLFRKEGQNVTLSCEQNLNHDAMYWYRQDPGQGLRLIYYSQIVNDFQKGDIAEGYSVSREKKESFPLTVTSAQKNPTAFYLCASSLRTGSGNTIYFGEGSWLTVV.

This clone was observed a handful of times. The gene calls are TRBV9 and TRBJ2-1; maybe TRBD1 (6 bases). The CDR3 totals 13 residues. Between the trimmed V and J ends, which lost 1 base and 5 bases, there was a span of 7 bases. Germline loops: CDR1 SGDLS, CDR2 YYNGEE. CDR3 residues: CASSVQGNNEQFF. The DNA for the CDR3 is TGTGCCAGCAGCGTACAGGGGAACAATGAGCAGTTCTTC.

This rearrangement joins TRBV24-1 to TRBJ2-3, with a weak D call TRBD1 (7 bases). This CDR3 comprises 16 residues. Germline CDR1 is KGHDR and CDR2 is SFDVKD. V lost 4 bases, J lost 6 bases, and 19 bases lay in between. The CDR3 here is CATSERRQGLLDTQYF. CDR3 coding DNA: TGTGCCACCAGTGAACGTCGACAGGGACTTTTGGATACGCAGTATTTT.

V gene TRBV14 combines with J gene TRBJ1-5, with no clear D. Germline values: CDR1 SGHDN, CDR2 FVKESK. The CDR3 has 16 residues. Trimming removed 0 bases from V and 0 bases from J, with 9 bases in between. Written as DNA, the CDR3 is TGTGCCAGCAGCCAAGATCGGAGCGATAGCAATCAGCCCCAGCATTTT. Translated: CASSQDRSDSNQPQHF.

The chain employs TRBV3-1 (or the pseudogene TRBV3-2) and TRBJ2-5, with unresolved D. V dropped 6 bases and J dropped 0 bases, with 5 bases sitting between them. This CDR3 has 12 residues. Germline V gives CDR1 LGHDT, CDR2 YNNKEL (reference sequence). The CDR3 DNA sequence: TGTGCCAGCAGTCGGTACCAAGAGACCCAGTACTTC. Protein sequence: CASSRYQETQYF.

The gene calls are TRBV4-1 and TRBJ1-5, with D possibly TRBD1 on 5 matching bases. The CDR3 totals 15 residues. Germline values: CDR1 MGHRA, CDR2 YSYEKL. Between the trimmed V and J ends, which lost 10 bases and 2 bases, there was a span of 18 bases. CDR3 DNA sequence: TGCGCCACCGCCGTAGGGGTCATGGGCAATCAGCCCCAGCATTTT. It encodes CATAVGVMGNQPQHF.

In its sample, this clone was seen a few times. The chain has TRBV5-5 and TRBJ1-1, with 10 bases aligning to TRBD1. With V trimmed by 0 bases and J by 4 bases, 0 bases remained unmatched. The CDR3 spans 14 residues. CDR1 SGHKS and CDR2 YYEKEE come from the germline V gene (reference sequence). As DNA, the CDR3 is TGTGCCAGCAGCTTGGGACAGGGGGCCACTGAAGCTTTCTTT. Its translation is CASSLGQGATEAFF. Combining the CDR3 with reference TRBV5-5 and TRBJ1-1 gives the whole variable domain DAGVTQSPTHLIKTRGQQVTLRCSPISGHKSVSWYQQVLGQGPQFIFQYYEKEERGRGNFPDRFSARQFPNYSSELNVNALLLGDSALYLCASSLGQGATEAFFGQGTRLTVV.

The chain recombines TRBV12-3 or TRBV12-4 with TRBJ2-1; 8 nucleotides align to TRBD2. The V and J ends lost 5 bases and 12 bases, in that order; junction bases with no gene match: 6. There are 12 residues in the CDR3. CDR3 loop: CASSVTSEVQFF. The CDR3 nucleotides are TGTGCCAGCAGTGTGACTAGCGAGGTGCAGTTCTTC.

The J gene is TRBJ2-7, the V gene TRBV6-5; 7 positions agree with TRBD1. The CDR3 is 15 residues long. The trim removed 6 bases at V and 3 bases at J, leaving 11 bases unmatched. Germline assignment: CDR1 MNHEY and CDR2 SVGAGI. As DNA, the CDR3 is TGTGCCAGCAGCCACCCCCCGGGACAGAACTACGAGCAGTACTTC. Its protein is CASSHPPGQNYEQYF.

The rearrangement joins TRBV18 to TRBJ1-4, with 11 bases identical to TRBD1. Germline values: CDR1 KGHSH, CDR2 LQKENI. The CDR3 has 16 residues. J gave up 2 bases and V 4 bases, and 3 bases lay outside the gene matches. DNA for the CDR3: TGTGCCAGCTCACGCGGACAGGGGGCGACTAATGAAAAACTGTTTTTT. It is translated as CASSRGQGATNEKLFF. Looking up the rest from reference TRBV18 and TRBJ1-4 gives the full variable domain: NAGVMQNPRHLVRRRGQEARLRCSPMKGHSHVYWYRQLPEEGLKFMVYLQKENIIDESGMPKERFSAEFPKEGPSILRIQQVVRGDSAAYFCASSRGQGATNEKLFFGSGTQLSVL.

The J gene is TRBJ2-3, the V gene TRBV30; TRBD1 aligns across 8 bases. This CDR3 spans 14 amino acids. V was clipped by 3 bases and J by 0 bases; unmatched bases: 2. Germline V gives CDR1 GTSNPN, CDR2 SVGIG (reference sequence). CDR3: CAWSHRGSTDTQYF. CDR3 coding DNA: TGTGCCTGGAGCCACAGGGGGAGCACAGATACGCAGTATTTT.

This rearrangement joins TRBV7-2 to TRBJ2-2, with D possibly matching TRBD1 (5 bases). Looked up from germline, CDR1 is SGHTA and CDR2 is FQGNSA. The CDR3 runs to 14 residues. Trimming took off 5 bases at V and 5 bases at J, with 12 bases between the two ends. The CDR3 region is CASSPGPATGELFF. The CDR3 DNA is TGTGCCAGCAGCCCAGGGCCGGCGACCGGGGAGCTGTTTTTT.

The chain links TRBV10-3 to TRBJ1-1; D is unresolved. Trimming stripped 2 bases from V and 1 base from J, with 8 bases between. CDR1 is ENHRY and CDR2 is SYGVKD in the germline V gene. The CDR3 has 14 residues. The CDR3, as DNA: TGTGCCATCAGTGAGGAGGCGGCGAACACTGAAGCTTTCTTT. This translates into CAISEEAANTEAFF.

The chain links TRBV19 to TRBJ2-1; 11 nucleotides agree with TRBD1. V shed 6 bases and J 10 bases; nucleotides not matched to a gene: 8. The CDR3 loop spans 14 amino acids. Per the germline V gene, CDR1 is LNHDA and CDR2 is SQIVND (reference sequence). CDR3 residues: CASSRTGGVGEQFF. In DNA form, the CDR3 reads TGTGCCAGTAGCCGGACAGGGGGCGTTGGGGAGCAGTTCTTC. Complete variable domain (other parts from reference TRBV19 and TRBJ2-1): DGGITQSPKYLFRKEGQNVTLSCEQNLNHDAMYWYRQDPGQGLRLIYYSQIVNDFQKGDIAEGYSVSREKKESFPLTVTSAQKNPTAFYLCASSRTGGVGEQFFGPGTRLTVL.

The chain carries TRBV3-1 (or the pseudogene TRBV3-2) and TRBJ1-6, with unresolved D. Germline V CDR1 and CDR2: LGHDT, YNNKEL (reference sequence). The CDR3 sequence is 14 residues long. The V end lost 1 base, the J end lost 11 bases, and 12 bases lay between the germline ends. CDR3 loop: CASSQVGEATPLHF. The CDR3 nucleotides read TGTGCCAGCAGCCAAGTCGGCGAGGCGACACCCCTCCACTTT.

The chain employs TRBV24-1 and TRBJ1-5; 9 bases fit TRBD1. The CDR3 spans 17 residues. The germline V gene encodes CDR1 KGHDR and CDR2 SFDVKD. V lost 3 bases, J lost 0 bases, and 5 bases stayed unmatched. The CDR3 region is CATSDTTGGYSNQPQHF. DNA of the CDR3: TGTGCCACCAGTGATACGACAGGGGGTTATAGCAATCAGCCCCAGCATTTT.

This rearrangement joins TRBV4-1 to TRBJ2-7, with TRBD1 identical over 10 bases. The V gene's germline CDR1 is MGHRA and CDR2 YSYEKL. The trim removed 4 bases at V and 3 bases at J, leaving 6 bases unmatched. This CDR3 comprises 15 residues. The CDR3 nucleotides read TGCGCCAGCAGCCTAGCCTGGGACAGGGGCTACGAGCAGTACTTC. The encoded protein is CASSLAWDRGYEQYF.